What follows are 7 T cell receptor beta chains derived from one specimen sequenced in a study of T cell responses to AZD1222 COVID-19 vaccine. The table came from immunoSEQ multiplex PCR; TCRdb's copy has only in-frame clones and leaves some out. In the table there are about 140,000 clones, about 88% of which are singletons. The sample consisted of peripheral blood, taken 28 days after the second AZD1222 dose. The receptors stem from an adult who received the AZD1222 COVID-19 vaccine.

The V gene is TRBV7-2, the J gene TRBJ1-1; TRBD1 might be the D (6 bases). Germline CDR1 reads SGHTA; CDR2 reads FQGNSA. This CDR3 spans 15 amino acids. V dropped 2 bases and J dropped 0 bases, with 10 bases sitting between them. CDR3 sequence: CASSLSGAMNTEAFF. DNA for the CDR3: TGTGCCAGCAGCTTATCAGGGGCCATGAACACTGAAGCTTTCTTT. Filled out from reference TRBV7-2 and TRBJ1-1, the complete variable domain reads GAGVSQSPSNKVTEKGKDVELRCDPISGHTALYWYRQSLGQGLEFLIYFQGNSAPDKSGLPSDRFSAERTGGSVSTLTIQRTQQEDSAVYLCASSLSGAMNTEAFFGQGTRLTVV.

This clone was found a few times. The gene calls are TRBV7-2 and TRBJ1-1; 7 nucleotides line up with TRBD1. CDR1 SGHTA and CDR2 FQGNSA come from the germline V gene. This CDR3 spans 13 amino acids. Losses at the gene ends were 11 bases for V and 6 bases for J; bases not matched to a gene: 12. In nucleotides, the CDR3 is TGTGCCGGGGGGAGGGGGCGCGAGTCTGAAGCTTTCTTT. This translates into CAGGRGRESEAFF. Looking up the rest from reference TRBV7-2 and TRBJ1-1 gives the full variable domain: GAGVSQSPSNKVTEKGKDVELRCDPISGHTALYWYRQSLGQGLEFLIYFQGNSAPDKSGLPSDRFSAERTGGSVSTLTIQRTQQEDSAVYLCAGGRGRESEAFFGQGTRLTVV.

This clone showed up just a few times. The J gene is TRBJ2-1, the V gene TRBV6-4, with D maybe TRBD2 (5 bases). This CDR3 has 14 amino acids. The V and J ends lost 3 bases and 1 base respectively, with 7 bases between them. Germline CDR1 MRHNA, CDR2 SNTAGT. This chain's CDR3 is CASSEDSSYNEQFF. The CDR3 DNA reads as TGTGCCAGCAGTGAGGACTCGTCCTACAATGAGCAGTTCTTC.

The J gene is TRBJ2-5, the V gene TRBV7-8; 7 bases map to TRBD2. The CDR3 covers 14 residues. Germline CDR1 is SGHVS and CDR2 is FQNEAQ. CDR3 loop: CVTRGAAGAETQYF. DNA of the CDR3: TGTGTCACACGTGGCGCGGCGGGAGCTGAGACCCAGTACTTC.

This clone was observed a handful of times. The CDR3 sequence is CASSRDDSPLHF. The CDR3 DNA sequence: TGTGCCAGCAGCCGTGATGATTCACCCCTCCACTTT. This rearrangement joins TRBV7-9 to TRBJ1-6; D remains unclear. Germline-derived CDR1 and CDR2 are SEHNR and FQNEAQ (reference sequence). The CDR3 loop spans 12 amino acids. The V end was cut by 5 bases, the J end by 8 bases, with 7 bases between.

The rearrangement links TRBV21-1 to TRBJ2-5; TRBD2 was called by the table and not checked on the DNA. TRBV21-1 has pseudogene status. CDR3 length: 17 amino acids. CDR3 DNA: TGTGCCAGCAGCCAACGGGAGGGCGGGGGGGCCGGGGAGACCCAGTACTTC. Translating it yields CASSQREGGGAGETQYF.

A single count supports this clone. The chain links TRBV5-1 to TRBJ2-5; no reliable D call. Germline assignment: CDR1 SGHRS and CDR2 YFSETQ. The length of the CDR3 is 13 residues. V shed 0 bases and J shed 5 bases, with 8 bases lying between them. The CDR3 nucleotides are TGCGCCAGCAGCTTGGTCCCCCGGGAGACCCAGTACTTC. This sequence encodes CASSLVPRETQYF. The variable domain in full, completed from reference TRBV5-1 and TRBJ2-5, reads KAGVTQTPRYLIKTRGQQVTLSCSPISGHRSVSWYQQTPGQGLQFLFEYFSETQRNKGNFPGRFSGRQFSNSRSEMNVSTLELGDSALYLCASSLVPRETQYFGPGTRLLVL.